These T cell receptor beta chains were read from a single sample in a study of blood T cell repertoires in COVID-19. Data came from immunoSEQ multiplex PCR; TCRdb stores just in-frame clones and leaves some out. The sample has about 250,000 clones, just over 85% seen once. The specimen sequenced was PBMCs or T cells enriched from blood (not recorded which). The receptors come from a man aged 40-49 years who had recovered from COVID-19. Both conserved end residues are part of each CDR3. The D gene is left open where the match is weak. Rows may omit the clone size; those that give it use once, few, many or a size class.

.	TRBJ2-1	.	TRBV5-8	CASSSGFDAYNEQFF	TGTGCCAGCAGCTCGGGATTCGATGCCTACAATGAGCAGTTCTTC
.	TRBJ2-1	TRBD2	TRBV20-1	CSASYTAGVPNEQFF	TGCAGTGCTAGTTATACAGCGGGAGTTCCCAATGAGCAGTTCTTC
.	TRBJ2-7	.	TRBV11-2	CASSAGRLEQYF	TGTGCCAGCAGCGCGGGACGGTTGGAGCAGTACTTC
.	TRBJ2-5	TRBD2	TRBV13	CASSLPLAGEGETQYF	TGTGCCAGCAGCTTACCCTTAGCGGGAGAGGGGGAGACCCAGTACTTC
.	TRBJ2-1	.	TRBV7-6	CASSGGLIDEQFF	TGTGCCAGCAGCGGCGGACTAATCGATGAGCAGTTCTTC
.	TRBJ1-5	.	TRBV24-1	CATIIQLAGGSNQPQHF	TGTGCCACCATCATTCAGTTGGCCGGGGGTAGCAATCAGCCCCAGCATTTT
.	TRBJ1-2	.	TRBV9	CASSAQGILNYGYTF	TGTGCCAGCAGCGCCCAGGGTATCCTCAACTATGGCTACACCTTC
.	TRBJ2-7	TRBD2	TRBV10-3	CAISESHVLAGNYEQYF	TGTGCCATCAGTGAGAGCCATGTTCTAGCGGGAAACTACGAGCAGTACTTC
once	TRBJ2-7	TRBD1	TRBV30	CAWDRGQYEQYF	TGTGCCTGGGACAGGGGGCAGTACGAGCAGTACTTC
.	TRBJ2-1	.	TRBV5-4	CASSSGPAGHNEQFF	TGTGCCAGCAGCTCGGGTCCCGCGGGGCACAATGAGCAGTTCTTC
.	TRBJ2-2	.	TRBV7-9	CASRGQTAGELFF	TGTGCCAGTAGAGGACAAACAGCCGGGGAGCTGTTTTTT
.	TRBJ1-5	TRBD1	TRBV6-5	CASSRTTTGSQPQHF	TGTGCCAGCAGTAGAACGACGACAGGGTCGCAGCCCCAGCATTTT
.	TRBJ2-2	.	TRBV9	CASSVASTGELFF	TGTGCCAGCAGCGTAGCCTCCACCGGGGAGCTGTTTTTT